The clone carrying this T cell receptor (beta chain) ranks as medium-sized. Its antigen is undetermined. Gene names are the mouse ones. The sequence runs out 4 residues before the end of the CDR3; the remainder is reconstructed from the germline J gene. The record originates from a study of CD8+ T cells in alopecia areata. Study-level findings and limits: Scalp sequencing captures resident alphabeta T cells of normal skin too.

Per the germline V gene, CDR1 is FNHDT and CDR2 is SITEND (reference sequence). The J segment lost 2 bases and the V segment lost 2 bases, leaving 3 bases of the junction unmatched. The CDR3 is made up of 15 amino acids. Time point: mouse skin 3 weeks after grafting. In each case, RNA was isolated and then reverse transcribed into cDNA as the sequencing template. Clones were read by immunoSEQ multiplex PCR, and TCRdb kept only the in-frame ones, dropping some. This sample comprises about 2,100 clones, none seen once only. The chain couples TRBV19 to TRBJ2-2; 7 nucleotides agree with TRBD2. Material: skin, obtained at week 3. The receptor comes from a C3H/HeJ mouse with alopecia areata. Strain MHC haplotype: H2-k. The CDR3 reads CASSIWGENTGQLYF. The CDR3 bases that were read are TGTGCCAGCAGTATTTGGGGGGAGAACACCGGG.